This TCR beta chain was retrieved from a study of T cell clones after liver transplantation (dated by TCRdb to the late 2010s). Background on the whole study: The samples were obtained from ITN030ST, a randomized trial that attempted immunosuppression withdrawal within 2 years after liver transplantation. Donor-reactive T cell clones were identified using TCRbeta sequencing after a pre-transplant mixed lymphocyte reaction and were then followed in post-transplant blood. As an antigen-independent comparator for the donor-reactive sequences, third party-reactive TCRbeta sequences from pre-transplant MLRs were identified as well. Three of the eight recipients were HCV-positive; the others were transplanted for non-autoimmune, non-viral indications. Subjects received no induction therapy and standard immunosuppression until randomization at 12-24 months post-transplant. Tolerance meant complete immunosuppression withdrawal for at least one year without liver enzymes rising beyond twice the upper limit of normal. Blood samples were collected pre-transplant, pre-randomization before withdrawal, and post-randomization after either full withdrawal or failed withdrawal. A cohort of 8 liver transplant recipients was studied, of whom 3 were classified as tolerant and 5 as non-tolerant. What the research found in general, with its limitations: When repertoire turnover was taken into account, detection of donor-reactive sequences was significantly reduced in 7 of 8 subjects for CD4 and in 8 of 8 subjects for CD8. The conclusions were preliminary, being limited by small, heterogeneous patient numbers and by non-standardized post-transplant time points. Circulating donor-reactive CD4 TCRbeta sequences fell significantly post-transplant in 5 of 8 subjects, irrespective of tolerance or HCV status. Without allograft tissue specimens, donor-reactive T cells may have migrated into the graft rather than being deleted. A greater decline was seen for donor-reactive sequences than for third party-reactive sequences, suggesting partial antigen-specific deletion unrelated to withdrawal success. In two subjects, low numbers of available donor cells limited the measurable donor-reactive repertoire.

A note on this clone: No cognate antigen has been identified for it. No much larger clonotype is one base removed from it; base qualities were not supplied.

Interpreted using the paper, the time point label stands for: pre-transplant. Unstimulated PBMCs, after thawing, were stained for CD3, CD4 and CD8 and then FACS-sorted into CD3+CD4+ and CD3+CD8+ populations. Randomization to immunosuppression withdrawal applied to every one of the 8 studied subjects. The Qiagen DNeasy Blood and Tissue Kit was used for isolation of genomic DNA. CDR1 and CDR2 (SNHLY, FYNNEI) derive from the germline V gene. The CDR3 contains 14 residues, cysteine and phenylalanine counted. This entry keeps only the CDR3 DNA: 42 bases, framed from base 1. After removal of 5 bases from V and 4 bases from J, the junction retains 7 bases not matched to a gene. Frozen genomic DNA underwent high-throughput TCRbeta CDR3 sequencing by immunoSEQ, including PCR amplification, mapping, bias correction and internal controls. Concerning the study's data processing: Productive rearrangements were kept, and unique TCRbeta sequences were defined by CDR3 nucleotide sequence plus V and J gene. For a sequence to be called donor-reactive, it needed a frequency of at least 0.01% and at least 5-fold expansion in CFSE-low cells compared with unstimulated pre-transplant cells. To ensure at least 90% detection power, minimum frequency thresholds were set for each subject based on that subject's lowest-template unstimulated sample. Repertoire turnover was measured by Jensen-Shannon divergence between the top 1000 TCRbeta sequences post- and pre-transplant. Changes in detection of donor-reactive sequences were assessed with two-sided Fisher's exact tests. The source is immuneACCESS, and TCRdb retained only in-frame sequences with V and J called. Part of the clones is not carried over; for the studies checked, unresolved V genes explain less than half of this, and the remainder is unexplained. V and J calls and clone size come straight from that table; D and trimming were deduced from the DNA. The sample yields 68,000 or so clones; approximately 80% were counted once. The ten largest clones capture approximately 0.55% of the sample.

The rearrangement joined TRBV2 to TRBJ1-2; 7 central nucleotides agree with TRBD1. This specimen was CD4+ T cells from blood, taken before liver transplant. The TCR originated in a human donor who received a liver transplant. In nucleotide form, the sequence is TGTGCCAGCAGTTCCAGACAGGGAAGCTATGGCTACACCTTC. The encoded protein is CASSSRQGSYGYTF.